The 22 T cell receptor beta chains given below trace back to one sample, sequenced in a study of human T cells and chemical hapten exposure. TCRdb re-called the RACE reads through MiXCR, storing one row per CDR3 protein. The sample includes under 90,000 distinct CDR3 sequences, 8% to 10% of them seen just once. Time point reported: pre-sensitization, week 0. As for treatment: therapeutic diphenylcyclopropenone sensitization with weekly scalp DPC. The material sequenced was whole blood, taken in connection with sensitization to the hapten diphenylcyclopropenone (DPC). These receptors were obtained from a middle-aged woman with alopecia areata. Some clones in this sample may be carry-over from other donors' samples.

The V call is TRBV11-2, the J call TRBJ1-2; a weak D match, TRBD1 (5 bases). The CDR3 runs to 17 residues. V was clipped by 3 bases and J by 6 bases, with 23 bases between them. Germline CDR1 is SGHAT and CDR2 is FQNNGV. The CDR3 sequence is CASSFYTSLGRLDGYTF. DNA of the CDR3: TGTGCCAGCAGCTTCTACACTTCCTTGGGACGGTTAGATGGCTACACCTTC.

A few counts support this clonotype. This chain joins TRBV15 and TRBJ2-7; no clear D gene. The CDR3 runs 12 residues. Germline V gives CDR1 LNHNV, CDR2 YYDKDF (reference sequence). The V and J ends lost 3 bases and 5 bases respectively, with 8 bases between them. DNA for the CDR3: TGTGCCACCAGCAGGAGAATGGACGAGCAGTACTTC. As protein: CATSRRMDEQYF.

This clonotype was observed many times. The rearrangement joins TRBV10-1 to TRBJ2-5, with D possibly being TRBD1 (6 bases). V shed 2 bases and J shed 5 bases, with 15 bases lying between them. The CDR3 runs to 15 residues. From germline, CDR1 is WNHNN and CDR2 SYGVQD (reference sequence). The CDR3 sequence is CASSETGSEVETQYF. CDR3 coding DNA: TGCGCCAGCAGTGAGACAGGGAGTGAAGTGGAGACCCAGTACTTC.

This clonotype has a count of ten or more. The chain is built from TRBV27 and TRBJ1-2; possible D gene TRBD1, 5 bases. Trimming left V 0 bases short and J 8 bases short, with 7 bases between. CDR1 is MNHEY and CDR2 is SMNVEV in the germline V gene (reference sequence). This CDR3 is built from 12 residues. CDR3 region: CASSLSGTGYTF. CDR3 DNA: TGTGCCAGCAGTTTATCAGGGACCGGCTACACCTTC.

V usage is TRBV28 and J usage is TRBJ1-5; D perhaps matches TRBD1 (5 bases). The CDR3 runs to 15 residues. Germline CDR1 is MDHEN and CDR2 is SYDVKM. Trimming took 6 bases from V and 6 from J, leaving 18 bases between them. CDR3 nucleotide sequence: TGTGCCAGCAGCGTATGGCAGGGTAGGGGTCAGCCCCAGCATTTT. Amino acid sequence: CASSVWQGRGQPQHF.

At least ten counts were recorded for this clonotype. The chain combines TRBV3-1 with TRBJ1-2, with D maybe TRBD1 (5 bases). Trimming took 3 bases from V and 4 from J, leaving 6 bases between them. The CDR3 extends over 12 amino acids. Looked up from germline, CDR1 is LGHDT and CDR2 is YNNKEL (reference sequence). DNA for the CDR3: TGTGCCAGCAGCCACGGGGGCTATGGCTACACCTTC. The encoded protein is CASSHGGYGYTF.

The V call is TRBV5-6, the J call TRBJ1-2, with TRBD1 as a possible D gene (5 bases). Per the germline V gene, CDR1 is SGHDT and CDR2 is YYEEEE. The V and J ends lost 3 bases and 0 bases respectively, with 12 bases between them. CDR3 length: 15 amino acids. CDR3 DNA: TGTGCCAGCAGCTCCAACCCGACAGCTAACTATGGCTACACCTTC. Its translation: CASSSNPTANYGYTF.

Ten or more counts support this clonotype. This chain connects TRBV3-1 to TRBJ2-7; D may be TRBD2 (5 bases). The CDR3 loop spans 14 amino acids. CDR1 is LGHDT and CDR2 is YNNKEL in the germline V gene (reference sequence). With 1 base removed from V and 4 bases from J, the gap between germline ends came to 11 bases. This CDR3 reads CASSQGRAEYEQYF. CDR3 nucleotide sequence: TGTGCCAGCAGCCAAGGGCGGGCGGAATACGAGCAGTACTTC.

A few counts support this clonotype. The chain couples TRBV29-1 to TRBJ1-2; no clear D. From germline, CDR1 is SQVTM and CDR2 ANQGSEA. This CDR3 has 12 residues. V gave up 1 base and J gave up 6 bases, with 9 bases separating them. The CDR3: CSVEGDGDGYTF. The CDR3 DNA is TGCAGCGTTGAAGGGGATGGGGATGGCTACACCTTC.

This clonotype was found many times. The chain employs TRBV10-2 and TRBJ1-6, with TRBD1 matching 9 bases. The trim removed 0 bases at V and 5 bases at J, leaving 5 bases unmatched. The CDR3 contains 17 residues. In germline, CDR1 is WSHSY, CDR2 SAAADI. CDR3 bases: TGCGCCAGCAGTGAGTCGAACAGGGGGCTTCATAATTCACCCCTCCACTTT. This gives the protein CASSESNRGLHNSPLHF.

There are many counts of this clonotype. The gene calls are TRBV10-3 and TRBJ2-1; 10 bases agree with TRBD1. The CDR3 contains 13 residues. J gave up 9 bases and V 11 bases, and 10 bases lay outside the gene matches. Germline V gene sequence: CDR1 ENHRY, CDR2 SYGVKD. In DNA form, the CDR3 reads TGTGCCTCCGGGACAGGGGTTAAGGGTGAGCAGTTCTTC. It yields the protein CASGTGVKGEQFF.

This clonotype was observed at least ten times. The V gene is TRBV4-1, the J gene TRBJ1-1; D is uncertain. The CDR3 totals 14 residues. CDR1 is MGHRA, CDR2 YSYEKL, per germline. V was cut by 0 bases and J by 1 base, with 6 bases left in between. The DNA for the CDR3 is TGCGCCAGCAGCCAAGATCGGTGGAACACTGAAGCTTTCTTT. Translation: CASSQDRWNTEAFF.

J is TRBJ2-1 and V is TRBV2, with TRBD1 identical over 12 bases. Germline trimming cut 5 bases from V and 8 bases from J; bases unmatched to any gene: 7. Germline V CDR1 and CDR2: SNHLY, FYNNEI. This CDR3 has 15 amino acids. This CDR3 is CASSRDRGRIDEQFF. CDR3 nucleotide sequence: TGTGCCAGCAGTAGGGACAGGGGGCGCATAGATGAGCAGTTCTTC.

The chain links TRBV7-9 to TRBJ1-1; 7 bases are a match to TRBD1. There are 12 residues in the CDR3. Losses at the gene ends were 4 bases for V and 8 bases for J; bases not matched to a gene: 4. CDR1 is SEHNR and CDR2 is FQNEAQ in the germline V gene (reference sequence). The DNA of the CDR3 is TGTGCCAGCAGCTACGACAGGGTGGAAGCTTTCTTT. This gives the protein CASSYDRVEAFF. The complete variable domain, with remaining parts taken from reference TRBV7-9 and TRBJ1-1, reads DTGVSQNPRHKITKRGQNVTFRCDPISEHNRLYWYRQTLGQGPEFLTYFQNEAQLEKSRLLSDRFSAERPKGSFSTLEIQRTEQGDSAMYLCASSYDRVEAFFGQGTRLTVV.

The table lists this clonotype with a few counts. The chain carries TRBV5-1 and TRBJ2-7, with D possibly matching TRBD2 (5 bases). Trimming took 0 bases from V and 7 from J, leaving 14 bases between them. The CDR3 spans 14 residues. The germline CDR1 and CDR2 sequences are SGHRS and YFSETQ. The CDR3 DNA reads TGCGCCAGCAGCTTGGCCGGGGAGTGGAGAGAGCAGTACTTC. Translating it yields CASSLAGEWREQYF.

The chain recombines TRBV7-9 with TRBJ1-3; weak D call: TRBD1 (5 bases). This CDR3 is built from 14 residues. Germline CDR1 and CDR2: SEHNR and FQNEAQ (reference sequence). Trimming pared 6 bases from V and 0 bases from J, leaving 9 bases between. The CDR3 sequence is CASRLGPSGNTIYF. In DNA form, the CDR3 reads TGTGCCAGCAGACTGGGGCCCTCTGGAAACACCATATATTTT.

This sequence joins TRBV21-1 and TRBJ2-1; the table calls TRBD1, which could not be checked here. TRBV21-1 is a pseudogene. The CDR3 sequence is 13 residues long. The CDR3 loop reads CASSKYPGYEQFF. CDR3 DNA sequence: TGTGCCAGCAGCAAGTACCCCGGATATGAGCAGTTCTTC.

This clonotype was counted at least ten times. V is TRBV30 and J is TRBJ1-2; 7 positions agree with TRBD1. V lost 3 bases, J lost 5 bases, and 6 bases stayed unmatched. CDR3 length: 13 residues. Germline CDR1 and CDR2: GTSNPN and SVGIG (reference sequence). In DNA form, the CDR3 reads TGTGCCTGGAGCCCACAGGGGCGATATGGCTACACCTTC. It specifies CAWSPQGRYGYTF.

There are a few counts of this clonotype. V gene TRBV4-3 combines with J gene TRBJ2-2, with D possibly TRBD1 on 5 matching bases. CDR1 is LGHNA and CDR2 is YSLEER in the germline V gene. V lost 0 bases and J 4 bases, leaving 6 bases between the germline ends. The CDR3 consists of 14 residues. The CDR3 is CASSQDRGTGELFF. The CDR3 DNA sequence: TGCGCCAGCAGCCAAGATAGGGGCACCGGGGAGCTGTTTTTT.

The chain recombines TRBV21-1 with TRBJ2-7; whether TRBD2, the table's D call, matches the DNA was not checked. TRBV21-1 is shown as a pseudogene. The CDR3 has 14 amino acids. The CDR3 DNA follows: TGTGCCAGCAGCAAGGGACTAGCTGGCCACGAGCAGTACTTC. Its protein product is CASSKGLAGHEQYF.

This clonotype was counted many times. The chain carries TRBV6-2 or TRBV6-3 and TRBJ2-7; no clear D gene. Between the trimmed V and J ends, which lost 7 bases and 4 bases, there was a span of 14 bases. This CDR3 spans 13 amino acids. CDR1 is MNHEY and CDR2 is SVGEGT in the germline V gene. The CDR3 DNA is TGTGCCAGCACGGACGGCACTGGATACGAGCAGTACTTC. This translates into CASTDGTGYEQYF.

This clonotype was recorded a few times. The CDR3 protein is CATSGGLAGADTQYF. The CDR3 nucleotides are TGTGCCACCAGTGGGGGACTAGCGGGGGCAGATACGCAGTATTTT. The chain links TRBV24-1 to TRBJ2-3; TRBD2 matches 14 bases. CDR3 length: 15 residues. Per the germline V gene, CDR1 is KGHDR and CDR2 is SFDVKD. Germline trimming cut 5 bases from V and 4 bases from J; bases unmatched to any gene: 1.